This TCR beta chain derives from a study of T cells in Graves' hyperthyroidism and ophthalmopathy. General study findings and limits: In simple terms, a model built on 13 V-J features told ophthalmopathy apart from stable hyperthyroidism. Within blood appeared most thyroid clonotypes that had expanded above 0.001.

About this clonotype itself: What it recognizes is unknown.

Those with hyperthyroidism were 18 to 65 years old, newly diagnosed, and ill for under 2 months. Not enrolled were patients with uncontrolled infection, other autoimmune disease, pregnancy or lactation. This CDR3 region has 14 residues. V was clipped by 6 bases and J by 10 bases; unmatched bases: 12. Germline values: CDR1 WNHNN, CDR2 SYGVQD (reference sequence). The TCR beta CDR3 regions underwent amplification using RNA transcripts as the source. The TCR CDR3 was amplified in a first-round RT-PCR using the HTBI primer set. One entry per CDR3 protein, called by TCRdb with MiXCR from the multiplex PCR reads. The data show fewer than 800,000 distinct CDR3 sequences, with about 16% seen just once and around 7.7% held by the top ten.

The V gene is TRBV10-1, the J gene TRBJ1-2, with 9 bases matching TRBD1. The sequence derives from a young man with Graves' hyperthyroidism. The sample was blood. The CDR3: CASSRAGTGSDYTF. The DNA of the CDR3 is TGCGCCAGCAGCAGAGCCGGGACAGGGAGTGACTACACCTTC.